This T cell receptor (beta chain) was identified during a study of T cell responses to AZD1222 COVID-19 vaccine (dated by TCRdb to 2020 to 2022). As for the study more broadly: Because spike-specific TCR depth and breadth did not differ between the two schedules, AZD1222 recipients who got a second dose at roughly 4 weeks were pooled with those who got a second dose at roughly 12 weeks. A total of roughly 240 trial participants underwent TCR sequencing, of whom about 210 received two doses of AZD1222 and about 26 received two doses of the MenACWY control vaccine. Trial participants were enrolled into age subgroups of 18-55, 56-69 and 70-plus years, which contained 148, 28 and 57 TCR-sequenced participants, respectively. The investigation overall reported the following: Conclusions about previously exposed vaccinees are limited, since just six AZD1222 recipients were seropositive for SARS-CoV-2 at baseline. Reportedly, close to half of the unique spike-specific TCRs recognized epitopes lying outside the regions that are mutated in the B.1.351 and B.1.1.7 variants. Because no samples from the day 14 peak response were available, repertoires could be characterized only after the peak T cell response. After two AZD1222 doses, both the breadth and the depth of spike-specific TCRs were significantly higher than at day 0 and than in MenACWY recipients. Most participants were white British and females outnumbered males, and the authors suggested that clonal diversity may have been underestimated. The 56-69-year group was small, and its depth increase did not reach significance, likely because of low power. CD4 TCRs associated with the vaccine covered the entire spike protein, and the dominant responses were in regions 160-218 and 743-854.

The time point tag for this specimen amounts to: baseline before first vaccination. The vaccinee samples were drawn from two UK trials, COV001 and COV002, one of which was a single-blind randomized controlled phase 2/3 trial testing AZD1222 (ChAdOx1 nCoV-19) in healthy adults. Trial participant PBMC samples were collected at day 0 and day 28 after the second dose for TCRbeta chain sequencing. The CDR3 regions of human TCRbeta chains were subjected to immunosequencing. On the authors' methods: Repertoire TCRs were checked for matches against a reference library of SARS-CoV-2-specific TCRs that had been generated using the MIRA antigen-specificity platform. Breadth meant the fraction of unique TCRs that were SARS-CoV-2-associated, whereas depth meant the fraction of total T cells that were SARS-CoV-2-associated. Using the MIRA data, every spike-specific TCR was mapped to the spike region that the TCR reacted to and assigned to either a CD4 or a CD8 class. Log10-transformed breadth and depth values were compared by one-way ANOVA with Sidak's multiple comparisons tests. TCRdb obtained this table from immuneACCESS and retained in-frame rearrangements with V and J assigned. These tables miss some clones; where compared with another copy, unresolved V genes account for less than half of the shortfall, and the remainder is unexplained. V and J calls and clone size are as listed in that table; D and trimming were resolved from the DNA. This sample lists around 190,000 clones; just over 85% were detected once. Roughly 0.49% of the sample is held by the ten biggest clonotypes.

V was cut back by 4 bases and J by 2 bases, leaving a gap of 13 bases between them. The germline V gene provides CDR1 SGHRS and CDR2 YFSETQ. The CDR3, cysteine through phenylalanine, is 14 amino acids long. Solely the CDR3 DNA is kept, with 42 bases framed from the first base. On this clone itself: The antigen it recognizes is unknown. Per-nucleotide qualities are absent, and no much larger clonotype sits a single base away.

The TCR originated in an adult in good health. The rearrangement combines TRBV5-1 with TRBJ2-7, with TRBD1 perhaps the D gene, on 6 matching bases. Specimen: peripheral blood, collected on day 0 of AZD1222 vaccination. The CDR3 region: CASSPGDTAYEQYF. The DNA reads TGCGCCAGCAGCCCCGGGGACACTGCCTACGAGCAGTACTTC.